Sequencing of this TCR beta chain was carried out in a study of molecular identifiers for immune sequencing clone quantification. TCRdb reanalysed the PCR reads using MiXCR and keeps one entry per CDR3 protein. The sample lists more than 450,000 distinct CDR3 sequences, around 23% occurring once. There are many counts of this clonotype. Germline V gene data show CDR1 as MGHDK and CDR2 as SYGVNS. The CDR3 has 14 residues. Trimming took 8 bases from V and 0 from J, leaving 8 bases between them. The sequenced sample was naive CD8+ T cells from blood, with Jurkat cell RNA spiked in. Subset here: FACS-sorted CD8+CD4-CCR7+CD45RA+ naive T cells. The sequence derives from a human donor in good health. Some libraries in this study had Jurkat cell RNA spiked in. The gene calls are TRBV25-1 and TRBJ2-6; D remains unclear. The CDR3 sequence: CASRGSSGANVLTF. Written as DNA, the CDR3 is TGTGCCAGCCGAGGATCCTCTGGGGCCAACGTCCTGACTTTC.